This TCR beta chain emerged from a study of T cells in Graves' hyperthyroidism and ophthalmopathy. Using RNA transcripts as the source, TCR beta CDR3 regions were amplified. Researchers ran a first-round RT-PCR on the TCR CDR3 using the HTBI primer set. TCRdb redid the calling of the multiplex PCR reads with MiXCR, one entry per CDR3 protein. The sample lists hundreds of thousands of distinct CDR3 sequences, more than 15% occurring once. Study-level results: The blood repertoire included most of the expanded thyroid clonotypes above 0.001. Using 13 V-J features, a model discriminated ophthalmopathy from stable hyperthyroidism. Ophthalmopathy onset followed model prediction by a median approximately six months.

The study excluded patients with uncontrolled infection, other autoimmune disease, pregnancy or lactation. In its sample, this clonotype was seen a few times. What it binds is not known. Germline V gene sequence: CDR1 LNHNV, CDR2 YYDKDF (reference sequence). CDR3 length: 15 residues. V was clipped by 1 base and J by 4 bases, with 11 bases between them. The sequence came from a woman aged 40 to 50 with Graves' ophthalmopathy. V usage is TRBV15 and J usage is TRBJ1-5; D unclear. Sequencing input: blood. CDR3 nucleotide sequence: TGTGCCACCAGCAGAGCGGCCTATGGGAATCAGCCCCAGCATTTT. Translated, it gives CATSRAAYGNQPQHF.